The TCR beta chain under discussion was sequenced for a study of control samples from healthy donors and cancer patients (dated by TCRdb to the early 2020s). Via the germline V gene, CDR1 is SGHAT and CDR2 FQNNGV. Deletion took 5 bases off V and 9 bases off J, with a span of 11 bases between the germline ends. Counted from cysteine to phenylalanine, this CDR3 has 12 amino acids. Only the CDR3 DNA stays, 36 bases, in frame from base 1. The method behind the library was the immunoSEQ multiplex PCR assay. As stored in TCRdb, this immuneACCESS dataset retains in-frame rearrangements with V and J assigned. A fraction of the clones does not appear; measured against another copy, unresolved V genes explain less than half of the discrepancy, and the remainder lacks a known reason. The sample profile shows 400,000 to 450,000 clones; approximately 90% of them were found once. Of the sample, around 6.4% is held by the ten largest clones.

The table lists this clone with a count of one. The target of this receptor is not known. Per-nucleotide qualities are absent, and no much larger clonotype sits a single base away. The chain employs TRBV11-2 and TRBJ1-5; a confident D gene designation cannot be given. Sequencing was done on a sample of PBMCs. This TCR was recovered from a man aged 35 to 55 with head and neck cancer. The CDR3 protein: CASSDEVGPQHF. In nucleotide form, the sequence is TGTGCCAGCAGCGACGAGGTGGGGCCCCAGCATTTT.